The present entry profiles one T cell receptor beta chain with its context. Method: immunoSEQ multiplex PCR; TCRdb's copy keeps in-frame clones and lacks some. The profile shows just under 75,000 clones, 60% to 85% of them singletons. These data come from a study of T cell responses to AZD1222 COVID-19 vaccine. This CDR3 region has 14 residues. Per germline, CDR1 MNHEY and CDR2 SMNVEV (reference sequence). Trimming took off 6 bases at V and 2 bases at J, with 14 bases between the two ends. This TCR was recovered from an adult who received the AZD1222 COVID-19 vaccine. Sample: peripheral blood, taken 28 days after the second AZD1222 dose. The chain uses TRBV27 and TRBJ2-7, with D perhaps TRBD1 or TRBD2 (5 bases each). CDR3 DNA sequence: TGTGCCAGCAGCCCGGGGCCTCCACCCTACGAGCAGTACTTC. It yields the protein CASSPGPPPYEQYF.